Below are 27 T cell receptor beta chains sequenced from a single sample in a study of regulatory T cells in long-lasting Graves disease (dated by TCRdb to the early 2020s). Taken with the paper, the label for time point translates to: newly diagnosed GD, antithyroid drugs for less than 3 months. For both TCR sequencing and RNA sequencing, RNA was extracted from PBMCs in TRIzol. Library method: multiplex PCR. The instrument was an Illumina HiSeq 4000. iRepertoire HTBI primers and Arm-PCR amplification of CDR3 regions were used to construct TCR beta libraries. TCRdb's own reprocessing of the public reads used fastp at Q25 and MiXCR and kept productive beta chains. Under each unique CDR3 protein, matching rows form one entry showing the most common genes and DNA. This sample gives about 220,000 distinct CDR3 sequences in total; roughly 19% of them show up just once. The leading ten clones occupy around 11% of the sample.

This same sample was also taken into another study, of T cells in Graves' hyperthyroidism and ophthalmopathy.

The sequencing used peripheral blood mononuclear cells (PBMCs), collected at new diagnosis, from a patient treated with antithyroid drugs. These receptor sequences come from a woman aged 30 to 39 with Graves disease. Donor details come from another sample of the same person, matched by shared clones.

There are many counts of this clonotype. The chain joins TRBV25-1 to TRBJ2-1; no clear D. V shed 4 bases and J shed 7 bases, with 20 bases lying between them. The CDR3 is 16 amino acids. In germline, CDR1 is MGHDK, CDR2 SYGVNS. CDR3 sequence (DNA): TGTGCCAGCAGTGCAAGGCGTCTGACTTCTTCAAATGAGCAGTTCTTC. Translating it yields CASSARRLTSSNEQFF.

This clonotype was seen repeatedly, ten times or more. This chain uses TRBV10-3 with TRBJ2-5; 8 nucleotides line up with TRBD1. Germline CDR1 reads ENHRY; CDR2 reads SYGVKD. This CDR3 has 16 amino acids. Trimming at V came to 4 bases and at J to 5 bases, leaving 12 bases not matched to a gene. CDR3 in DNA: TGTGCCATCAGTGCCACCGGGACAGGAGGCAGGGAGACCCAGTACTTC. This encodes CAISATGTGGRETQYF.

This clonotype was recorded only once. The V gene is TRBV12-3 or TRBV12-4, the J gene TRBJ2-1, with 13 bases lining up with TRBD2. Trimming cost V 10 bases and J 7 bases; bases outside gene matches: 7. The CDR3 runs to 14 residues. CDR3 DNA: TGTGCCATCAGGACTAGCGGGAGAGGGAATGAGCAGTTCTTC. Translating gives CAIRTSGRGNEQFF.

This clonotype was detected many times. The rearrangement links TRBV20-1 to TRBJ2-2, with D hard to call. The germline CDR1 and CDR2 sequences are DFQATT and SNEGSKA (reference sequence). This CDR3 contains 14 residues. Trimming left V 6 bases short and J 3 bases short, with 14 bases between. The CDR3 loop is CSASRRSDTGELFF. The DNA for the CDR3 is TGCAGTGCAAGTAGGCGGAGTGACACCGGGGAGCTGTTTTTT.

This clonotype was seen at least ten times. The V and J genes are TRBV7-8 and TRBJ1-1; the D gene is possibly TRBD1 (5 bases). The CDR3 runs 15 residues. Germline lookup yields CDR1 SGHVS and CDR2 FQNEAQ. V shed 0 bases and J shed 4 bases, with 12 bases lying between them. This chain's CDR3 is CASSLATVRTTEAFF. The CDR3, as DNA: TGTGCCAGCAGCTTAGCGACAGTGAGGACCACTGAAGCTTTCTTT.

This clonotype was seen many times. This chain links TRBV11-3 with TRBJ1-1; 7 bases are a match to TRBD1. Germline loops: CDR1 SGHNT, CDR2 YENEEA. V gave up 3 bases and J gave up 2 bases; unmatched junction bases: 3. This CDR3 has 14 amino acids. The CDR3 loop reads CASSFRGFNTEAFF. DNA for the CDR3: TGTGCCAGCAGCTTCAGGGGGTTTAACACTGAAGCTTTCTTT.

In its sample, this clonotype was seen many times. The chain couples TRBV5-1 to TRBJ1-4; D may be TRBD1 (6 bases). This CDR3 region has 11 residues. Germline CDR1 SGHRS, CDR2 YFSETQ. As DNA, the CDR3 is TGCGTCGTCCCAGGGGATGAAAAACTGTTTTTT. This gives the protein CVVPGDEKLFF.

The chain joins TRBV28 to TRBJ2-3; D may match TRBD1 or TRBD2 (5 bases each). In germline, CDR1 is MDHEN, CDR2 SYDVKM. Trimming pared 1 base from V and 2 bases from J, leaving 7 bases between. The CDR3 length is 14 residues. The CDR3 spells CASSLYGTTDTQYF. The CDR3 DNA sequence: TGTGCCAGCAGTTTATATGGGACCACAGATACGCAGTATTTT. Complete variable domain (other parts from reference TRBV28 and TRBJ2-3): DVKVTQSSRYLVKRTGEKVFLECVQDMDHENMFWYRQDPGLGLRLIYFSYDVKMKEKGDIPEGYSVSREKKERFSLILESASTNQTSMYLCASSLYGTTDTQYFGPGTRLTVL.

This clonotype was counted at least ten times. This chain uses TRBV15 with TRBJ1-2; the D gene is possibly TRBD1 (5 bases). Germline CDR1 and CDR2: LNHNV and YYDKDF (reference sequence). This CDR3 comprises 13 residues. V lost 0 bases to trimming and J lost 7 bases, with 9 bases between them. The CDR3: CATSRDGQGGYTF. CDR3 bases: TGTGCCACCAGCAGAGATGGGCAGGGTGGCTACACCTTC.

This clonotype was counted between two and nine times. The rearrangement links TRBV20-1 to TRBJ2-3; D ambiguous. The CDR3 length is 11 residues. Trimming shortened V by 6 bases and J by 6 bases, and 10 bases separated the two germline ends. Looked up from germline, CDR1 is DFQATT and CDR2 is SNEGSKA (reference sequence). This chain's CDR3 is CSALTSDTQYF. The CDR3 nucleotides are TGCAGTGCCCTGACTTCGGATACGCAGTATTTT.

This clonotype was counted ten times or more. This chain connects TRBV19 to TRBJ2-7, with D possibly TRBD1 on 5 matching bases. This CDR3 contains 15 residues. CDR1 and CDR2 (germline): LNHDA, SQIVND (reference sequence). The V end lost 0 bases, the J end lost 3 bases, and 12 bases lay between the germline ends. The CDR3 is CASSIDSRTNYEQYF. CDR3 coding DNA: TGTGCCAGTAGTATAGATTCCAGGACAAACTACGAGCAGTACTTC.

This clonotype was seen many times. The chain carries TRBV11-2 and TRBJ2-7; 10 nucleotides align to TRBD2. CDR3 length equals 15 residues. With V trimmed by 5 bases and J by 3 bases, 7 bases remained unmatched. Germline lookup yields CDR1 SGHAT and CDR2 FQNNGV. The CDR3 coding sequence is TGTGCCAGCAGCCCCTCTAGCGGGGGAATCTACGAGCAGTACTTC. Protein: CASSPSSGGIYEQYF.

This clonotype was seen more than once but under ten times. V is TRBV9 and J is TRBJ1-2; D remains ambiguous. Germline-derived CDR1 and CDR2 are SGDLS and YYNGEE. The germline V and J ends were trimmed by 4 bases and 5 bases, with 15 bases remaining between them. The CDR3 covers 14 residues. The CDR3 sequence is CASSKLEATYGYTF. CDR3 nucleotides: TGTGCCAGCAGCAAATTGGAGGCCACTTATGGCTACACCTTC.

The chain carries TRBV2 and TRBJ2-5; D might be TRBD2 (5 bases). The CDR3 runs 13 residues. Germline V gene lookup returns CDR1 SNHLY and CDR2 FYNNEI. Between the trimmed V and J ends, which lost 4 bases and 0 bases, there was a span of 6 bases. CDR3 in DNA: TGTGCCAGCAGTGGGGAGTACCAAGAGACCCAGTACTTC. Translation gives CASSGEYQETQYF.

In this sample, this clonotype turned up a few times. The chain combines TRBV6-2 or TRBV6-3 with TRBJ2-3, with TRBD2 identical over 9 bases. The CDR3 extends over 15 amino acids. Unmatched junction bases numbered 5, after V lost 5 bases and J lost 2 bases. The V gene's germline CDR1 is MNHEY and CDR2 SVGEGT. This CDR3 is CASSPGTSHTDTQYF. CDR3 DNA sequence: TGTGCCAGCAGTCCCGGGACTAGCCACACAGATACGCAGTATTTT.

As to this clonotype: One base away lies a much larger clone, so this may be a sequencing read error. This chain joins TRBV3-1 and TRBJ2-1; D is possibly TRBD2 (5 bases). This CDR3 has 15 amino acids. V lost 3 bases, J lost 6 bases, and 15 bases lay in between. The germline CDR1 and CDR2 sequences are LGHDT and YNNKEL (reference sequence). For the CDR3, the DNA is TGTGCCAGCAGCCATCGAGCCGGGGTCCCCAATGAGCAGTTCTTC. Translated, it gives CASSHRAGVPNEQFF.

This clonotype was seen ten or more times. V and J are TRBV4-2 and TRBJ2-5; no firm D call. CDR1 is LGHNA and CDR2 is YNFKEQ in the germline V gene. The CDR3 length is 12 residues. The germline V and J ends were trimmed by 0 bases and 5 bases, with 4 bases remaining between them. The CDR3 protein is CASSQDRETQYF. CDR3 in DNA: TGTGCCAGCAGCCAAGACAGGGAGACCCAGTACTTC.

This clonotype was observed at least ten times. This chain connects TRBV27 to TRBJ2-1; the D gene is possibly TRBD1 (5 bases). The length of the CDR3 is 14 residues. Germline V gene lookup returns CDR1 MNHEY and CDR2 SMNVEV (reference sequence). V was cut by 8 bases and J by 6 bases, with 17 bases left in between. CDR3 sequence (DNA): TGTGCCAGCCGGTTCTACAGGTGGGCCAATGAGCAGTTCTTC. It encodes CASRFYRWANEQFF.

This clonotype has at least ten counts. The chain couples TRBV6-5 to TRBJ2-3; D uncertain. Germline V gene lookup returns CDR1 MNHEY and CDR2 SVGAGI. The CDR3 extends over 14 amino acids. Trimming pared 4 bases from V and 0 bases from J, leaving 8 bases between. The CDR3 region is CASSSMTSTDTQYF. The CDR3 DNA follows: TGTGCCAGCAGTTCCATGACTAGCACAGATACGCAGTATTTT.

This clonotype was seen repeatedly, ten times or more. DNA for the CDR3: TGTGCCAGCTTCAAGCGGGGGGGCGTTTCCTACAATGAGCAGTTCTTC. The encoded protein is CASFKRGGVSYNEQFF. The chain uses TRBV2 and TRBJ2-1; 10 bases fit TRBD2. Trimming at V came to 8 bases and at J to 1 base, leaving 8 bases not matched to a gene. In germline, CDR1 is SNHLY, CDR2 FYNNEI. The CDR3 loop spans 16 amino acids.

This clonotype has ten or more counts. The chain employs TRBV19 and TRBJ1-1; TRBD1 matches at 9 bases. V was pared by 8 bases and J by 2 bases, with 3 bases of the junction left unmatched. Looked up from germline, CDR1 is LNHDA and CDR2 is SQIVND (reference sequence). The CDR3 extends over 13 amino acids. The CDR3 nucleotides are TGTGCCAGTGCGGGACAGGGAAACACTGAAGCTTTCTTT. It specifies CASAGQGNTEAFF.

This chain connects TRBV5-1 to TRBJ2-3; TRBD2 aligns across 7 bases. Germline lookup yields CDR1 SGHRS and CDR2 YFSETQ. This CDR3 comprises 15 residues. The trim removed 2 bases at V and 0 bases at J, leaving 3 bases unmatched. CDR3 amino acids: CASSFLADSTDTQYF. CDR3 nucleotide sequence: TGCGCCAGCAGCTTCCTAGCGGATAGCACAGATACGCAGTATTTT.

This clonotype was found many times. The chain joins TRBV27 to TRBJ1-1; the D gene is possibly TRBD1 (5 bases). Per germline, CDR1 MNHEY and CDR2 SMNVEV (reference sequence). V shed 5 bases and J shed 0 bases, with 10 bases lying between them. The CDR3 loop spans 14 amino acids. The CDR3 spells CASSNRRVNTEAFF. DNA for the CDR3: TGTGCCAGCAGTAACCGCAGGGTGAACACTGAAGCTTTCTTT.

This clonotype was found a few times. Written as DNA, the CDR3 is TGCGCCAGCAGCTTACGACGATCGCTTTGGTGGGGGGAGACCCAGTACTTC. Amino acid sequence: CASSLRRSLWWGETQYF. The V gene is TRBV5-1, the J gene TRBJ2-5; D possibly uses TRBD1 or TRBD2 (5 bases each). V was pared by 2 bases and J by 5 bases, with 22 bases between. Germline CDR1 reads SGHRS; CDR2 reads YFSETQ. The CDR3 is 17 residues long.

The table lists this clonotype with many counts. The V gene is TRBV30, the J gene TRBJ1-2; 7 bases agree with TRBD1. V dropped 2 bases and J dropped 3; count of bases not matched to a gene: 3. Germline V gene sequence: CDR1 GTSNPN, CDR2 SVGIG (reference sequence). The CDR3 has 13 amino acids. The chain's CDR3 is CAWSLGQYYGYTF. Written as DNA, the CDR3 is TGTGCCTGGAGTTTGGGACAGTACTATGGCTACACCTTC.

This clonotype has at least ten counts. This chain connects TRBV6-5 to TRBJ1-4; D is possibly TRBD1 (5 bases). Germline CDR1 and CDR2: MNHEY and SVGAGI. This CDR3 has 15 residues. V lost 2 bases to trimming and J lost 4 bases, with 11 bases between them. CDR3 DNA: TGTGCCAGCAGTTACGGGGGTGGGAATAATGAAAAACTGTTTTTT. Translating gives CASSYGGGNNEKLFF.

The chain is built from TRBV4-1 and TRBJ2-6, with D perhaps TRBD2 (5 bases). V was shortened by 0 bases and J by 0 bases, with 18 bases between the two germline ends. There are 20 residues in the CDR3. The germline V gene encodes CDR1 MGHRA and CDR2 YSYEKL. The DNA for the CDR3 is TGCGCCAGCAGCCAAGATCTCCACGGGGTGCAAAGCTCTGGGGCCAACGTCCTGACTTTC. Translating it yields CASSQDLHGVQSSGANVLTF.